The next 13 T cell receptor beta chains were all read from a single sample in a study of regulatory T cells in long-lasting Graves disease (dated by TCRdb to the early 2020s). The sample's time point label, decoded: newly diagnosed GD, antithyroid drugs for less than 3 months. For both TCR sequencing and RNA sequencing, RNA was extracted from PBMCs using TRIzol. The protocol used for the library was multiplex PCR. TCRdb records Illumina HiSeq 4000 as the sequencer. CDR3 regions were amplified by Arm-PCR with iRepertoire HTBI primers to construct TCR beta libraries. TCRdb trimmed the raw reads at Q25, called clones with MiXCR and kept productive beta chains. Records with the same CDR3 protein are collapsed into one entry carrying the most frequent genes and DNA. Within this sample are around 400,000 distinct CDR3 sequences, with roughly 15% of them counted one time only. Approximately 7.8% of the sample is taken by the ten largest.

This sample was shared with a second study, whose subject was T cells in Graves' hyperthyroidism and ophthalmopathy.

This specimen consisted of peripheral blood mononuclear cells (PBMCs), obtained at new diagnosis, from a patient treated with antithyroid drugs. These receptors were obtained from a woman aged 40-49 years with Graves disease. Donor details come from another sample of the same person, matched by shared clones.

This clonotype was counted ten times or more. The V gene is TRBV7-2, the J gene TRBJ2-1, with 9 bases that match TRBD2. V gave up 5 bases and J gave up 8 bases; unmatched junction bases: 16. Germline V gene sequence: CDR1 SGHTA, CDR2 FQGNSA. The CDR3 runs 17 residues. CDR3 residues: CASSVGRLADNFDEQFF. CDR3 nucleotides: TGTGCCAGCAGCGTAGGGAGACTAGCGGATAACTTCGATGAGCAGTTCTTC.

In its sample, this clonotype was seen a few times. The V call is TRBV9, the J call TRBJ2-5, with 8 bases fitting TRBD2. With V trimmed by 0 bases and J by 5 bases, 6 bases remained unmatched. Germline V CDR1 and CDR2: SGDLS, YYNGEE. The CDR3 is 15 residues long. CDR3 bases: TGTGCCAGCAGCGTAGAGGGACTAGGGAGGGAGACCCAGTACTTC. It is translated as CASSVEGLGRETQYF.

This clonotype was detected ten times or more. The chain couples TRBV7-2 to TRBJ1-3; possibly TRBD1 for D (6 bases). This CDR3 has 15 amino acids. Germline CDR1 and CDR2: SGHTA and FQGNSA. Trimming removed 4 bases from V and 0 bases from J, with 10 bases in between. CDR3 DNA: TGTGCCAGCAGCTCCGACAGGAACTCTGGAAACACCATATATTTT. It yields the protein CASSSDRNSGNTIYF. Using reference TRBV7-2 and TRBJ1-3 for the parts outside the CDR3, the full variable domain is GAGVSQSPSNKVTEKGKDVELRCDPISGHTALYWYRQSLGQGLEFLIYFQGNSAPDKSGLPSDRFSAERTGGSVSTLTIQRTQQEDSAVYLCASSSDRNSGNTIYFGEGSWLTVV.

This clonotype was detected many times. This chain links TRBV5-1 with TRBJ2-7; D may be TRBD1 (5 bases). Trimming pared 2 bases from V and 9 bases from J, leaving 24 bases between. The germline gives CDR1 SGHRS, CDR2 YFSETQ. The CDR3 is 16 residues long. The CDR3 loop reads CASSFSDGAFPDGQYF. As DNA, the CDR3 is TGCGCCAGCAGCTTTTCAGATGGGGCCTTCCCGGACGGGCAGTACTTC.

The chain uses TRBV30 and TRBJ2-1; possibly TRBD1 or TRBD2 for D (5 bases each). V lost 6 bases, J lost 9 bases, and 24 bases lay in between. CDR1 and CDR2 from the germline V gene are GTSNPN and SVGIG (reference sequence). This CDR3 spans 15 amino acids. The CDR3 here is CACHSTSRVTSEQFF. CDR3 sequence (DNA): TGTGCCTGTCACTCAACGAGCAGGGTAACTAGTGAGCAGTTCTTC. Full variable domain (remainder filled in from reference TRBV30 and TRBJ2-1): SQTIHQWPATLVQPVGSPLSLECTVEGTSNPNLYWYRQAAGRGLQLLFYSVGIGQISSEVPQNLSASRPQDRQFILSSKKLLLSDSGFYLCACHSTSRVTSEQFFGPGTRLTVL.

Ten or more counts support this clonotype. The chain employs TRBV7-9 and TRBJ2-2; 9 nucleotides align to TRBD1. Trimming removed 7 bases from V and 3 bases from J; junction bases left unmatched: 15. The CDR3 runs 18 residues. CDR1 is SEHNR, CDR2 FQNEAQ, per germline (reference sequence). The CDR3 DNA reads TGTGCCAGCACCGGTAATCCGGGACAGGGCTCGGACACCGGGGAGCTGTTTTTT. This sequence encodes CASTGNPGQGSDTGELFF. Full variable domain (outside the CDR3, taken from reference TRBV7-9 and TRBJ2-2): DTGVSQNPRHKITKRGQNVTFRCDPISEHNRLYWYRQTLGQGPEFLTYFQNEAQLEKSRLLSDRFSAERPKGSFSTLEIQRTEQGDSAMYLCASTGNPGQGSDTGELFFGEGSRLTVL.

This clonotype has a count of ten or more. The V call is TRBV7-9, the J call TRBJ2-7; TRBD2 agrees at 11 bases. The germline V gene has CDR1 SEHNR and CDR2 FQNEAQ (reference sequence). The CDR3 runs 18 residues. With V trimmed by 4 bases and J by 5 bases, 16 bases remained unmatched. The CDR3 nucleotides read TGTGCCAGCAGCTGGCCGCGGACTAGCGGGTCTCCCGGGGACGAGCAGTACTTC. Its translation: CASSWPRTSGSPGDEQYF.

This clonotype was recorded many times. CDR3 residues: CASSLYPGGDTQYF. In DNA form, the CDR3 reads TGTGCCAGCAGCTTGTATCCAGGGGGCGATACGCAGTATTTT. The chain couples TRBV5-8 to TRBJ2-3; 8 bases fit TRBD1. CDR1 is SGHTS, CDR2 YDEGEE, per germline. The CDR3 spans 14 residues. Trimming cost V 1 base and J 6 bases; bases outside gene matches: 4.

The rearrangement uses TRBV19 and TRBJ2-1, with 10 bases that match TRBD2. V lost 6 bases, J lost 5 bases, and 4 bases stayed unmatched. From germline, CDR1 is LNHDA and CDR2 SQIVND (reference sequence). The CDR3 totals 14 residues. The DNA of the CDR3 is TGTGCCAGTAGGCGGCTAGCGGGAGACAATGAGCAGTTCTTC. Protein sequence: CASRRLAGDNEQFF.

This clonotype showed up many times. The CDR3 sequence is CASSFNGPNTEAFF. CDR3 sequence (DNA): TGTGCCAGCAGTTTTAACGGGCCGAACACTGAAGCTTTCTTT. The V and J genes are TRBV12-3 or TRBV12-4 and TRBJ1-1, with D hard to call. The CDR3 length is 14 residues. Between the trimmed V and J ends, which lost 3 bases and 1 base, there was a span of 9 bases.

The chain couples TRBV6-1 to TRBJ1-1; possible D gene TRBD1, 6 bases. Between the trimmed V and J ends, which lost 8 bases and 4 bases, there was a span of 11 bases. The V gene's germline CDR1 is MNHNS and CDR2 SASEGT. The CDR3 totals 12 residues. CDR3 sequence reads: CASWRGATEAFF. The CDR3 DNA follows: TGTGCCAGCTGGAGGGGGGCCACTGAAGCTTTCTTT.

This clonotype was observed a few times. The rearrangement links TRBV10-1 to TRBJ2-3; no clear D gene. Germline V gene lookup returns CDR1 WNHNN and CDR2 SYGVQD (reference sequence). The CDR3 spans 15 residues. The germline V and J ends were trimmed by 6 bases and 6 bases, with 19 bases remaining between them. The CDR3 loop is CASSLGAPEHDTQYF. In nucleotides, the CDR3 is TGCGCCAGCAGCCTTGGAGCGCCCGAGCACGATACGCAGTATTTT.

This clonotype was counted ten times or more. This chain's CDR3 is CATNRVGEPQHF. The DNA of the CDR3 is TGTGCCACCAACAGGGTCGGGGAGCCCCAGCATTTT. The chain combines TRBV24-1 with TRBJ1-5, with a weak D call TRBD1 (6 bases). Deletions cut 8 bases from V and 8 bases from J, with 12 bases between. The germline V gene encodes CDR1 KGHDR and CDR2 SFDVKD. The CDR3 spans 12 residues.